A single sample is the source of the 31 T cell receptor beta chains below, sequenced in a study of T cell responses to AZD1222 COVID-19 vaccine. The repertoire was sequenced with immunoSEQ multiplex PCR; TCRdb's copy has only in-frame clones and lacks some. The profile covers 120,000 to 150,000 clones, with around 93% appearing a single time and 1.5% to 2% taken by the ten largest. The sample in question was peripheral blood, obtained on day 0 of AZD1222 vaccination. The receptors shown here come from an adult in good health.

This clone appeared a single time. The rearrangement uses TRBV5-1 and TRBJ1-6; no definite D call. The CDR3 is 13 amino acids. Germline V gives CDR1 SGHRS, CDR2 YFSETQ. Trimming pared 1 base from V and 7 bases from J, leaving 6 bases between. For the CDR3, the DNA is TGCGCCAGCAGCTTGTTAGAGAATTCACCCCTCCACTTT. Its translation: CASSLLENSPLHF.

The V gene is TRBV5-1, the J gene TRBJ2-5; TRBD2 might be the D (6 bases). The V and J ends lost 0 bases and 3 bases respectively, with 15 bases between them. Looked up from germline, CDR1 is SGHRS and CDR2 is YFSETQ. The CDR3 sequence is 16 residues long. As DNA, the CDR3 is TGCGCCAGCAGCTTGGCTAGGCGGGAAGGAGAAGAGACCCAGTACTTC. Amino acid sequence: CASSLARREGEETQYF.

The chain has TRBV21-1 and TRBJ1-1; the D call in the table, TRBD1, was not verified against the DNA. TRBV21-1 is termed a pseudogene. This CDR3 has 16 residues. The CDR3 DNA reads TGTGCCAGCAGCAGGGGACAGGGGGTCCTGAACACTGAAGCTTTCTTT. The encoded protein is CASSRGQGVLNTEAFF.

The J gene is TRBJ1-5, the V gene TRBV5-6; a possible D gene is TRBD1 (5 bases). V was pared by 0 bases and J by 1 base, with 8 bases between. The V gene's germline CDR1 is SGHDT and CDR2 YYEEEE. This CDR3 region has 15 residues. In DNA form, the CDR3 reads TGTGCCAGCAGCTTGGGGGGGTTAAGCAATCAGCCCCAGCATTTT. Encoded protein: CASSLGGLSNQPQHF.

This clone was observed once. The chain recombines TRBV27 with TRBJ1-5, with a tentative D call TRBD1 (5 bases). The CDR3 length is 15 residues. V was clipped by 6 bases and J by 5 bases, with 17 bases between them. Per germline, CDR1 MNHEY and CDR2 SMNVEV (reference sequence). The CDR3 DNA sequence: TGTGCCAGCAGACCCGGGGGACTGGACCATCAGCCCCAGCATTTT. The encoded protein is CASRPGGLDHQPQHF.

The rearrangement links TRBV5-1 to TRBJ2-1; D may be TRBD1 or TRBD2 (5 bases each). The CDR3 has 15 amino acids. CDR1 and CDR2 (germline): SGHRS, YFSETQ. The V end lost 0 bases, the J end lost 9 bases, and 16 bases lay between the germline ends. The CDR3 nucleotides read TGCGCCAGCAGCTTGGGGGAGACAGTAATTTTTGAGCAGTTCTTC. This codes for CASSLGETVIFEQFF.

V and J are TRBV4-1 and TRBJ1-6; 7 bases align to TRBD1. Germline CDR1 is MGHRA and CDR2 is YSYEKL. This CDR3 contains 15 residues. The V and J ends lost 2 bases and 11 bases, in that order; junction bases with no gene match: 9. CDR3: CASSQRGQEGAPLHF. In DNA form, the CDR3 reads TGCGCCAGCAGCCAACGAGGACAGGAAGGTGCACCCCTCCACTTT.

This clone was seen a single time. This sequence joins TRBV5-8 and TRBJ2-3, with TRBD2 matching 12 bases. The CDR3 is 16 amino acids. With V trimmed by 0 bases and J by 2 bases, 1 base remained unmatched. Germline assignment: CDR1 SGHTS and CDR2 YDEGEE. The chain's CDR3 is CASSLGLAGVTDTQYF. CDR3 in DNA: TGTGCCAGCAGCTTGGGACTAGCGGGGGTCACAGATACGCAGTATTTT.

This clone was found once. The chain uses TRBV27 and TRBJ2-3; 13 bases align to TRBD2. The trim removed 2 bases at V and 1 base at J, leaving 0 bases unmatched. The length of the CDR3 is 16 residues. Per germline, CDR1 MNHEY and CDR2 SMNVEV (reference sequence). CDR3 amino acids: CASSLTSGGGTDTQYF. The DNA of the CDR3 is TGTGCCAGCAGTTTAACTAGCGGGGGGGGCACAGATACGCAGTATTTT.

This clone was seen only once. This rearrangement joins TRBV25-1 to TRBJ1-2; 7 bases map to TRBD1. The V gene end was trimmed by 8 bases and the J gene end by 7 bases; junction bases not matched to a gene: 10. The CDR3 runs 13 residues. CDR1 is MGHDK and CDR2 is SYGVNS in the germline V gene. The CDR3, as DNA: TGTGCCAGCGGTAACAGGGGTAGGAGTGGCTACACCTTC. This codes for CASGNRGRSGYTF.

As to this clone: Other nucleotide sequences in the sample specify the same CDR3. Here the CDR3 DNA reads TGCGCCAGCGGACTAGCGGGAGGGGTTGAGCAGTACTTC. It is translated as CASGLAGGVEQYF. V gene TRBV10-2 combines with J gene TRBJ2-7; 15 bases are shared with TRBD2. Germline V gene sequence: CDR1 WSHSY, CDR2 SAAADI. This CDR3 contains 13 residues. V lost 8 bases to trimming and J lost 7 bases; unmatched junction nucleotides: 3.

The genes are TRBV7-2 and TRBJ1-2, with 7 positions matching TRBD1. The J segment lost 5 bases and the V segment lost 3 bases, leaving 9 bases of the junction unmatched. This CDR3 has 15 amino acids. CDR1 SGHTA and CDR2 FQGNSA come from the germline V gene. Written as DNA, the CDR3 is TGTGCCAGCAGCTTTACACAGGGGTCTGATTATGGCTACACCTTC. Translating it yields CASSFTQGSDYGYTF.

This chain uses TRBV7-3 with TRBJ2-3; D is possibly TRBD1 or TRBD2 (6 bases each). Germline CDR1 reads SGHTA; CDR2 reads FQGTGA. The CDR3 length is 16 residues. The germline V and J ends were trimmed by 3 bases and 1 base, with 14 bases remaining between them. The CDR3 protein is CASSFGGGRGTDTQYF. CDR3 coding DNA: TGTGCCAGCAGCTTTGGTGGGGGGCGCGGCACAGATACGCAGTATTTT.

The chain uses TRBV27 and TRBJ2-7; D is uncertain. The CDR3 runs 16 residues. The V gene lost 0 bases and the J gene lost 0 bases, with 12 bases spanning the gap. In germline, CDR1 is MNHEY, CDR2 SMNVEV (reference sequence). The chain's CDR3 is CASSLSLIGSSYEQYF. In nucleotides, the CDR3 is TGTGCCAGCAGTTTATCCCTTATCGGCAGCTCCTACGAGCAGTACTTC.

This chain connects TRBV6-5 to TRBJ1-1; D unresolved. The CDR3 runs 13 residues. From germline, CDR1 is MNHEY and CDR2 SVGAGI. The germline V and J ends were trimmed by 5 bases and 0 bases, with 7 bases remaining between them. DNA of the CDR3: TGTGCCAGCAGTCGGAGGATGAACACTGAAGCTTTCTTT. Residues: CASSRRMNTEAFF.

This rearrangement joins TRBV6-1 to TRBJ1-2; D not resolved. This CDR3 is built from 13 residues. Trimming pared 1 base from V and 0 bases from J, leaving 3 bases between. Looked up from germline, CDR1 is MNHNS and CDR2 is SASEGT. The CDR3 coding sequence is TGTGCCAGCAGTGAAGATGCTAACTATGGCTACACCTTC. It is translated as CASSEDANYGYTF.

The chain couples TRBV2 to TRBJ2-5; D gene unclear. The ends were cut back, 5 bases at V and 7 bases at J, with 29 bases in the middle. CDR3 length equals 18 residues. Germline loops: CDR1 SNHLY, CDR2 FYNNEI. CDR3 loop: CASSPRSAPKLGPGTQYF. The DNA for the CDR3 is TGTGCCAGCAGTCCCAGGAGTGCCCCGAAGCTCGGCCCGGGGACCCAGTACTTC. Filled out from reference TRBV2 and TRBJ2-5, the complete variable domain reads EPEVTQTPSHQVTQMGQEVILRCVPISNHLYFYWYRQILGQKVEFLVSFYNNEISEKSEIFDDQFSVERPDGSNFTLKIRSTKLEDSAMYFCASSPRSAPKLGPGTQYFGPGTRLLVL.

The chain links TRBV18 to TRBJ2-6; D remains unclear. The CDR3 loop spans 15 amino acids. Trimming cost V 2 bases and J 1 base, with 6 bases left between them. Germline V CDR1 and CDR2: KGHSH, LQKENI. This CDR3 reads CASSPEGSGANVLTF. CDR3 DNA: TGTGCCAGCTCACCAGAAGGGTCTGGGGCCAACGTCCTGACTTTC.

J is TRBJ1-4 and V is TRBV7-2, with 9 bases lining up with TRBD1. The V and J ends lost 5 bases and 8 bases, in that order; junction bases with no gene match: 6. The CDR3 is made up of 14 amino acids. Germline V gene sequence: CDR1 SGHTA, CDR2 FQGNSA. The CDR3 bases are TGTGCCAGCAGCAATAACAGGGGGCGGGAAAAACTGTTTTTT. Amino acid sequence: CASSNNRGREKLFF. Full variable domain (outside the CDR3, taken from reference TRBV7-2 and TRBJ1-4): GAGVSQSPSNKVTEKGKDVELRCDPISGHTALYWYRQSLGQGLEFLIYFQGNSAPDKSGLPSDRFSAERTGGSVSTLTIQRTQQEDSAVYLCASSNNRGREKLFFGSGTQLSVL.

The chain couples TRBV3-1 (or the pseudogene TRBV3-2) to TRBJ2-7, with D tentatively TRBD2 (7 bases). This CDR3 comprises 14 residues. Trimming removed 4 bases at V and 5 bases at J, with 15 bases between. Germline V gene lookup returns CDR1 LGHDT and CDR2 YNNKEL (reference sequence). In nucleotides, the CDR3 is TGTGCCAGCAGCCCATGGCGGGGGCGGGACGAGCAGTACTTC. Its protein is CASSPWRGRDEQYF.

CDR3 sequence reads: CASSSTGVISGNTIYF. DNA of the CDR3: TGTGCCAGCAGCTCGACAGGGGTGATCTCTGGAAACACCATATATTTT. This chain joins TRBV3-1 (or the pseudogene TRBV3-2) and TRBJ1-3; 8 positions match TRBD1. The V gene's germline CDR1 is LGHDT and CDR2 YNNKEL (reference sequence). With V trimmed by 5 bases and J by 0 bases, 6 bases remained unmatched. This CDR3 has 16 residues.

The chain uses TRBV6-5 and TRBJ1-1, with TRBD1 matching 7 bases. Trimming cost V 5 bases and J 2 bases; bases outside gene matches: 8. This CDR3 is built from 15 residues. Germline V gene sequence: CDR1 MNHEY, CDR2 SVGAGI. The CDR3 coding sequence is TGTGCCAGCAGTACCCGGGACAGCTCAAACACTGAAGCTTTCTTT. It specifies CASSTRDSSNTEAFF.

The chain couples TRBV19 to TRBJ1-2; D possibly corresponds to TRBD1 (5 bases). V lost 0 bases, J lost 6 bases, and 14 bases lay in between. This CDR3 spans 15 amino acids. Looked up from germline, CDR1 is LNHDA and CDR2 is SQIVND (reference sequence). Here the CDR3 DNA reads TGTGCCAGTAGTATAGACGGGTGGAGGGGAGATGGCTACACCTTC. This translates into CASSIDGWRGDGYTF.

The V gene is TRBV11-1, the J gene TRBJ2-4, with a weak D call TRBD2 (7 bases). The CDR3 sequence is 12 residues long. Germline CDR1 and CDR2: SGHAT and FQDESV (reference sequence). This CDR3 is CQEGGRPNIQYF. The DNA for the CDR3 is TGTCAGGAGGGGGGGCGGCCAAACATTCAGTACTTC. Filled out from reference TRBV11-1 and TRBJ2-4, the complete variable domain reads EAEVAQSPRYKITEKSQAVAFWCDPISGHATLYWYRQILGQGPELLVQFQDESVVDDSQLPKDRFSAERLKGVDSTLKIQPAELGDSAMYLCQEGGRPNIQYFGAGTRLSVL.

J is TRBJ2-1 and V is TRBV7-6; D possibly uses TRBD1 or TRBD2 (5 bases each). The CDR3 sequence is 14 residues long. Trimming left V 3 bases short and J 5 bases short, with 11 bases between. The germline gives CDR1 SGHVS, CDR2 FNYEAQ. CDR3 region: CASSFRDGDNEQFF. The CDR3 DNA is TGTGCCAGCAGCTTCCGGGACGGAGACAATGAGCAGTTCTTC.

This chain connects TRBV6-6 to TRBJ1-3, with a possible D match to TRBD1 (6 bases). CDR1 and CDR2 (germline): MNHNY, SVGAGI (reference sequence). V lost 5 bases, J lost 0 bases, and 17 bases lay in between. There are 17 residues in the CDR3. The CDR3 spells CASSPSGGWFSGNTIYF. CDR3 DNA sequence: TGTGCCAGCAGTCCCTCGGGGGGCTGGTTCTCTGGAAACACCATATATTTT.

This rearrangement joins TRBV6-5 to TRBJ1-6; the D is unclear. The V end was cut by 7 bases, the J end by 0 bases, with 7 bases between. The germline CDR1 and CDR2 sequences are MNHEY and SVGAGI. CDR3 size: 14 residues. The CDR3, as DNA: TGTGCCAGCAATCAGTACTCCTATAATTCACCCCTCCACTTT. Translation: CASNQYSYNSPLHF.

The gene calls are TRBV3-1 (or the pseudogene TRBV3-2) and TRBJ2-7; 9 bases align to TRBD2. Germline values: CDR1 LGHDT, CDR2 YNNKEL (reference sequence). The CDR3 length is 16 residues. Trimming took 4 bases from V and 7 from J; bases not matched to a gene: 14. CDR3 residues: CASSPSVVAGVDEQYF. CDR3 sequence (DNA): TGTGCCAGCAGCCCCTCCGTGGTAGCGGGAGTGGATGAGCAGTACTTC.

This CDR3 reads CASSSRGSPGSPLHF. The CDR3 nucleotides read TGCGCCAGCAGTTCCAGGGGGTCTCCGGGATCACCCCTCCACTTT. V and J are TRBV10-1 and TRBJ1-6; 7 bases line up with TRBD1. J was trimmed by 10 bases and V by 5 bases; bases with no gene match: 11. Germline CDR1 and CDR2: WNHNN and SYGVQD (reference sequence). The length of the CDR3 is 15 residues.

The chain joins TRBV5-4 to TRBJ2-5; the match to TRBD2 covers 10 bases. CDR3 length: 15 residues. The germline V gene has CDR1 SGHNT and CDR2 YYREEE (reference sequence). J was trimmed by 4 bases and V by 2 bases; bases with no gene match: 5. The CDR3 sequence: CASSLELAGIETQYF. The CDR3 nucleotides read TGTGCCAGCAGCTTAGAACTAGCGGGAATAGAGACCCAGTACTTC.

This rearrangement joins TRBV10-2 to TRBJ2-1, with 16 bases lining up with TRBD2. Germline CDR1 and CDR2: WSHSY and SAAADI. With V trimmed by 6 bases and J by 1 base, 12 bases remained unmatched. The CDR3 loop spans 20 amino acids. CDR3: CASSGNSGTSGGGSYNEQFF. Written as DNA, the CDR3 is TGCGCCAGCAGCGGGAACTCGGGGACTAGCGGGGGGGGTTCCTACAATGAGCAGTTCTTC.